The next 11 T cell receptor beta chains were all read from a single sample in a study of blood T cell repertoires in COVID-19. The repertoire was sequenced with immunoSEQ multiplex PCR; TCRdb's copy has only in-frame clones and lacks some. The data contain 85,000 to 100,000 clones, 70% to 90% of them seen just once; the ten biggest clones take up roughly 30%. The sample was peripheral blood. These receptors originate from a man aged 45-65 years with active or convalescent COVID-19.

This clone has a handful of counts. The DNA of the CDR3 is TGTGCCAGCAGCTTAAGCAGGCCCTCCTACGAGCAGTACTTC. Its translation: CASSLSRPSYEQYF. The rearrangement links TRBV11-2 to TRBJ2-7; D uncertain. Germline V gene lookup returns CDR1 SGHAT and CDR2 FQNNGV. V shed 2 bases and J shed 0 bases, with 8 bases lying between them. CDR3 length equals 14 residues.

This clone was observed a single time. The gene calls are TRBV5-5 and TRBJ1-2; 8 bases line up with TRBD1. Germline CDR1 SGHKS, CDR2 YYEKEE (reference sequence). The ends lost 2 bases at V and 6 bases at J; junction bases unmatched: 9. CDR3 length: 15 residues. CDR3 sequence reads: CASSFSRTGRDGYTF. As DNA, the CDR3 is TGTGCCAGCAGCTTCTCGCGGACAGGGCGTGATGGCTACACCTTC.

The CDR3 bases are TGTGCCAGTAATCCCAGGCGGACAGGGGGGTCAGATGAGCAGTTCTTC. Translation: CASNPRRTGGSDEQFF. This sequence joins TRBV19 and TRBJ2-1; 10 bases match TRBD1. Germline CDR1 is LNHDA and CDR2 is SQIVND (reference sequence). The CDR3 runs to 16 residues. J lost 8 bases, V lost 7 bases, and 14 bases had no gene match.

The chain joins TRBV5-6 to TRBJ2-1, with no clear D. The germline V gene has CDR1 SGHDT and CDR2 YYEEEE. The CDR3 is 13 residues long. The V gene lost 4 bases and the J gene lost 4 bases, with 9 bases spanning the gap. The DNA of the CDR3 is TGTGCCAGCAGCGATAGCTCATACAATGAGCAGTTCTTC. It yields the protein CASSDSSYNEQFF.

This chain uses TRBV6-1 with TRBJ2-6; a weak D match, TRBD2 (6 bases). The CDR3 is 18 amino acids. Trimming removed 3 bases at V and 0 bases at J, with 15 bases between. CDR1 is MNHNS, CDR2 SASEGT, per germline. This CDR3 reads CASSDHRDSSSGANVLTF. The CDR3 region has the DNA TGTGCCAGCAGTGACCACCGGGACTCAAGCTCTGGGGCCAACGTCCTGACTTTC.

This rearrangement joins TRBV3-1 (or the pseudogene TRBV3-2) to TRBJ2-7, with TRBD1 identical over 7 bases. CDR1 and CDR2 (germline): LGHDT, YNNKEL (reference sequence). Trimming removed 4 bases from V and 6 bases from J; junction bases left unmatched: 9. This CDR3 comprises 14 residues. The CDR3 here is CASSPLDRAGEQYF. The CDR3 nucleotides read TGTGCCAGCAGCCCGCTAGACAGGGCCGGCGAGCAGTACTTC.

In this sample, this clone turned up once. This sequence joins TRBV5-1 and TRBJ1-4; no reliable D call. CDR3 length: 14 residues. Germline lookup yields CDR1 SGHRS and CDR2 YFSETQ. V was pared by 7 bases and J by 0 bases, with 10 bases between. DNA for the CDR3: TGCGCCAGCCGAAACAGAGCAACTAATGAAAAACTGTTTTTT. Translation: CASRNRATNEKLFF. Full variable domain (outside the CDR3, taken from reference TRBV5-1 and TRBJ1-4): KAGVTQTPRYLIKTRGQQVTLSCSPISGHRSVSWYQQTPGQGLQFLFEYFSETQRNKGNFPGRFSGRQFSNSRSEMNVSTLELGDSALYLCASRNRATNEKLFFGSGTQLSVL.

The chain recombines TRBV29-1 with TRBJ2-1, with 12 bases aligning to TRBD2. The CDR3 totals 16 residues. CDR1 is SQVTM and CDR2 is ANQGSEA in the germline V gene. V shed 8 bases, J shed 7 bases, and the junction held 15 bases outside the gene matches. CDR3 sequence (DNA): TGCAGCCTCTCACCGGCTAGCGGGGGGGCTAGGAATGAGCAGTTCTTC. As protein: CSLSPASGGARNEQFF.

The gene calls are TRBV6-5 and TRBJ2-7; 7 bases fit TRBD1. The V gene's germline CDR1 is MNHEY and CDR2 SVGAGI. J lost 3 bases, V lost 6 bases, and 2 bases had no gene match. There are 12 residues in the CDR3. The CDR3 region is CASSRDSYEQYF. The CDR3, as DNA: TGTGCCAGCAGCCGGGACAGCTACGAGCAGTACTTC.

This chain uses TRBV19 with TRBJ1-1; no definite D call. CDR1 and CDR2 from the germline V gene are LNHDA and SQIVND (reference sequence). The CDR3 has 13 residues. Trimming cost V 5 bases and J 0 bases, with 7 bases left between them. The CDR3 loop reads CASSPTVNTEAFF. The CDR3 nucleotides read TGTGCCAGTAGTCCAACAGTGAACACTGAAGCTTTCTTT.

This clone was counted a single time. The V and J genes are TRBV27 and TRBJ2-7; 7 nucleotides match TRBD1. The CDR3 has 17 amino acids. Germline assignment: CDR1 MNHEY and CDR2 SMNVEV (reference sequence). V dropped 5 bases and J dropped 2; count of bases not matched to a gene: 15. CDR3 nucleotide sequence: TGTGCCAGCAGTCCGTCCCGAAAACCTCAGGGGGCCTACGAGCAGTACTTC. Encoded protein: CASSPSRKPQGAYEQYF.